These 22 T cell receptor beta chains were sequenced from one sample in a study of T-cell reconstitution after alpha-beta-depleted transplantation in children. The TCRbeta library was prepared with unique molecular identifiers. TCRdb used MiXCR to reprocess the PCR reads, holding one entry per CDR3 protein. The table includes about 640,000 distinct CDR3 sequences, approximately 16% detected once. Sequencing used PBMCs from the stem cell graft donor, obtained from the stem cell graft. These receptors came from a human donor who donated a stem cell graft to a child with acute myeloid leukemia.

The table lists this clonotype with a count of one. The V call is TRBV6-5, the J call TRBJ2-3; 13 bases match TRBD2. V lost 0 bases, J lost 3 bases, and 6 bases stayed unmatched. In germline, CDR1 is MNHEY, CDR2 SVGAGI. The CDR3 has 18 residues. CDR3 DNA: TGTGCCAGCAGTTACTCAACTAGCGGGGGGGCCGGGACAGATACGCAGTATTTT. Translated: CASSYSTSGGAGTDTQYF.

This clonotype came up a few times. This rearrangement joins TRBV28 to TRBJ2-1; D may be TRBD1 (8 bases). The CDR3 covers 17 residues. Germline CDR1 MDHEN, CDR2 SYDVKM. V lost 6 bases and J 4 bases, leaving 22 bases between the germline ends. The CDR3 spells CASRGGTGNFGYNEQFF. In DNA form, the CDR3 reads TGTGCCAGCAGGGGGGGGACAGGTAATTTCGGGTACAATGAGCAGTTCTTC.

This clonotype was found many times. The V gene is TRBV20-1, the J gene TRBJ2-1; D gene ambiguous. This CDR3 is built from 15 residues. V lost 0 bases and J lost 2, with 11 bases in between. Germline V gene sequence: CDR1 DFQATT, CDR2 SNEGSKA (reference sequence). The CDR3 loop reads CSARESPGAYNEQFF. As DNA, the CDR3 is TGCAGTGCTAGAGAGTCACCTGGGGCCTACAATGAGCAGTTCTTC.

This clonotype showed up many times. The J gene is TRBJ1-2, the V gene TRBV29-1; tentatively, D is TRBD1 (6 bases). The CDR3 is 15 amino acids. The germline V and J ends were trimmed by 0 bases and 2 bases, with 13 bases remaining between them. The germline gives CDR1 SQVTM, CDR2 ANQGSEA. The CDR3 loop reads CSVEDPGGWNYGYTF. CDR3 sequence (DNA): TGCAGCGTTGAAGACCCCGGGGGCTGGAACTATGGCTACACCTTC. The entire variable domain, with the rest obtained from reference TRBV29-1 and TRBJ1-2, is as follows: SAVISQKPSRDICQRGTSLTIQCQVDSQVTMMFWYRQQPGQSLTLIATANQGSEATYESGFVIDKFPISRPNLTFSTLTVSNMSPEDSSIYLCSVEDPGGWNYGYTFGSGTRLTVV.

The V call is TRBV24-1, the J call TRBJ2-1; the match to TRBD1 covers 10 bases. Germline V gene data show CDR1 as KGHDR and CDR2 as SFDVKD. V lost 4 bases and J lost 8; bases outside the gene matches: 7. The CDR3 extends over 15 amino acids. The CDR3 region is CATSEDRGSSDEQFF. For the CDR3, the DNA is TGTGCCACCAGTGAGGACAGGGGGAGTTCGGATGAGCAGTTCTTC.

This clonotype came up many times. This rearrangement joins TRBV29-1 to TRBJ2-3, with 8 bases matching TRBD1. Germline lookup yields CDR1 SQVTM and CDR2 ANQGSEA. This CDR3 contains 16 residues. The junction had 12 bases not matched to a gene; V was cut back by 7 bases and J by 0 bases. CDR3 sequence reads: CSGNIRTGTSTDTQYF. The DNA of the CDR3 is TGCAGCGGGAATATTCGGACAGGGACGAGCACAGATACGCAGTATTTT.

The chain is built from TRBV7-9 and TRBJ1-2, with 9 bases fitting TRBD1. This CDR3 has 15 residues. The V gene end was trimmed by 2 bases and the J gene end by 5 bases; junction bases not matched to a gene: 6. From germline, CDR1 is SEHNR and CDR2 FQNEAQ (reference sequence). The CDR3 reads CASSLTGGAWYGYTF. Written as DNA, the CDR3 is TGTGCCAGCAGCTTAACAGGGGGCGCGTGGTATGGCTACACCTTC.

The V gene is TRBV5-1, the J gene TRBJ2-2; 7 nucleotides agree with TRBD2. This CDR3 contains 14 residues. CDR1 and CDR2 from the germline V gene are SGHRS and YFSETQ. The V segment lost 9 bases and the J segment 3 bases; nucleotides outside the gene matches: 8. In DNA, the CDR3 is TGCGCCACCCAGACTAGCCGGGACACCGGGGAGCTGTTTTTT. It encodes CATQTSRDTGELFF.

This clonotype has a count of ten or more. The rearrangement uses TRBV29-1 and TRBJ1-1, with 11 positions matching TRBD1. This CDR3 spans 13 amino acids. V was clipped by 5 bases and J by 6 bases; unmatched bases: 5. Germline lookup yields CDR1 SQVTM and CDR2 ANQGSEA. DNA for the CDR3: TGCAGCGTTCTTGGGACAGGGGGTTCTGAAGCTTTCTTT. Translating gives CSVLGTGGSEAFF.

This clonotype appeared a few times. V usage is TRBV20-1 and J usage is TRBJ2-5; 8 bases are a match to TRBD1. Germline values: CDR1 DFQATT, CDR2 SNEGSKA (reference sequence). The J segment lost 2 bases and the V segment lost 5 bases, leaving 7 bases of the junction unmatched. CDR3 length equals 14 residues. The CDR3 region is CSASRQGRQETQYF. The DNA for the CDR3 is TGCAGTGCTTCCCGACAGGGGCGGCAAGAGACCCAGTACTTC.

The table lists this clonotype with many counts. The chain links TRBV20-1 to TRBJ1-6, with TRBD1 matching 7 bases. The CDR3 consists of 15 residues. With 5 bases clipped from V and 4 bases from J, the junction kept 8 bases outside the gene matches. From germline, CDR1 is DFQATT and CDR2 SNEGSKA (reference sequence). The CDR3 sequence: CSALSLQGYNSPLHF. The CDR3, as DNA: TGCAGTGCTTTGTCACTACAGGGGTATAATTCACCCCTCCACTTT.

This clonotype was seen just once. This CDR3 reads CSVGDGHQETQYF. The DNA of the CDR3 is TGCAGCGTTGGGGATGGCCACCAAGAGACCCAGTACTTC. The gene calls are TRBV29-1 and TRBJ2-5; D is unclear. The CDR3 is 13 residues long. Germline values: CDR1 SQVTM, CDR2 ANQGSEA. V was trimmed by 4 bases and J by 0 bases, leaving 9 bases between them.

This clonotype was seen many times. The chain uses TRBV5-5 and TRBJ1-2; D remains unclear. The CDR3 covers 14 residues. The germline V and J ends were trimmed by 0 bases and 2 bases, with 8 bases remaining between them. CDR1 and CDR2 from the germline V gene are SGHKS and YYEKEE (reference sequence). The DNA for the CDR3 is TGTGCCAGCAGCTTGGCACCGGGAAACTATGGCTACACCTTC. It codes for CASSLAPGNYGYTF.

This chain links TRBV29-1 with TRBJ1-2; the D gene is possibly TRBD1 (6 bases). This CDR3 has 14 amino acids. Germline assignment: CDR1 SQVTM and CDR2 ANQGSEA. The V end lost 6 bases, the J end lost 0 bases, and 14 bases lay between the germline ends. The CDR3 DNA reads as TGCAGCGTCGCCAGGGGCAGCCCTAACTATGGCTACACCTTC. Protein sequence: CSVARGSPNYGYTF.

The V gene is TRBV29-1, the J gene TRBJ2-5; maybe TRBD2 (5 bases). The V gene lost 6 bases and the J gene lost 5 bases, with 16 bases spanning the gap. CDR3 length equals 13 residues. Germline values: CDR1 SQVTM, CDR2 ANQGSEA. The CDR3 spells CSVRDPAPETQYF. DNA for the CDR3: TGCAGCGTACGGGATCCGGCCCCCGAGACCCAGTACTTC.

This clonotype has more than one count but fewer than ten. The chain has TRBV20-1 and TRBJ1-5, with D unclear. Looked up from germline, CDR1 is DFQATT and CDR2 is SNEGSKA (reference sequence). V was cut by 3 bases and J by 2 bases, with 14 bases left in between. The CDR3 has 15 residues. This chain's CDR3 is CSASDRGRGNQPQHF. CDR3 DNA sequence: TGCAGTGCTAGCGACCGAGGTAGGGGCAATCAGCCCCAGCATTTT.

This clonotype was observed at least ten times. This sequence joins TRBV7-2 and TRBJ2-2; D uncertain. Deletions cut 1 base from V and 5 bases from J, with 2 bases between. This CDR3 is 12 amino acids long. CDR1 is SGHTA and CDR2 is FQGNSA in the germline V gene. This CDR3 is CASSLETGELFF. The CDR3 DNA follows: TGTGCCAGCAGCTTAGAGACCGGGGAGCTGTTTTTT. The full variable domain, completed using reference TRBV7-2 and TRBJ2-2, is GAGVSQSPSNKVTEKGKDVELRCDPISGHTALYWYRQSLGQGLEFLIYFQGNSAPDKSGLPSDRFSAERTGGSVSTLTIQRTQQEDSAVYLCASSLETGELFFGEGSRLTVL.

The genes are TRBV7-9 and TRBJ1-2; D is ambiguous. Germline values: CDR1 SEHNR, CDR2 FQNEAQ (reference sequence). V was pared by 1 base and J by 4 bases, with 13 bases between. The CDR3 spans 15 residues. The CDR3 loop reads CASSLDPGVSYGYTF. The CDR3 DNA is TGTGCCAGCAGCTTAGATCCGGGAGTGAGCTATGGCTACACCTTC.

This clonotype was seen only a few times. The rearrangement links TRBV10-3 to TRBJ2-5; TRBD2 aligns across 13 bases. This CDR3 is 14 amino acids long. Germline CDR1 is ENHRY and CDR2 is SYGVKD. V gave up 7 bases and J gave up 5 bases; unmatched junction bases: 4. CDR3 nucleotide sequence: TGTGCCATCAATGGACTAGCGGGGGTGGAGACCCAGTACTTC. Translation gives CAINGLAGVETQYF.

Many counts were recorded for this clonotype. CDR3 sequence (DNA): TGTGCCAGCAGCTCCGGACAGGGTACGAATGAGCAGTTCTTC. It translates to CASSSGQGTNEQFF. The chain joins TRBV13 to TRBJ2-1; TRBD1 aligns across 8 bases. V shed 4 bases and J 7 bases; nucleotides not matched to a gene: 6. The CDR3 covers 14 residues. Germline-derived CDR1 and CDR2 are PRHDT and FYEKMQ (reference sequence).

This clonotype was seen only a few times. The chain employs TRBV7-2 and TRBJ2-7; perhaps TRBD1 as D (5 bases). V was pared by 1 base and J by 0 bases, with 7 bases between. Germline V gives CDR1 SGHTA, CDR2 FQGNSA. The CDR3 sequence is 14 residues long. For the CDR3, the DNA is TGTGCCAGCAGCTTAGAGACAGCCTCCTACGAGCAGTACTTC. Protein sequence: CASSLETASYEQYF.

This chain links TRBV7-9 with TRBJ2-5, with a possible D match to TRBD1 (5 bases). The V and J ends lost 0 bases and 10 bases respectively, with 9 bases between them. The V gene's germline CDR1 is SEHNR and CDR2 FQNEAQ (reference sequence). This CDR3 has 12 residues. The CDR3 reads CASSLAPRDQYF. The CDR3 DNA sequence: TGTGCCAGCAGCTTAGCGCCCAGGGACCAGTACTTC.